The source of this T cell receptor (beta chain) is a study of OX40 agonist ivuxolimab in advanced cancers. Autoimmune disease history or systemic immunosuppression was exclusionary. In regard to this clone: Its antigen remains unknown.

Study-wide findings and caveats: Both CD4+ and CD8+ T cell populations in blood had undergone clonal expansion by week 6 at 0.1 to 3.0 mg/kg.

Assay used: immunoSEQ multiplex PCR; TCRdb lists only in-frame clones, some missing. The table records over 100,000 clones, about 93% of them present only once. Germline V CDR1 and CDR2: SGHTA, FQGNSA. This CDR3 is built from 16 residues. V lost 0 bases, J lost 4 bases, and 13 bases lay in between. The sample was CD4+ or CD8+ T cells sorted from blood, taken in a trial of the OX40 agonist ivuxolimab. The chain recombines TRBV7-2 with TRBJ1-3, with D uncertain. The TCR sequence derives from an adult with an advanced solid tumor such as melanoma, head and neck, liver or kidney cancer. CDR3 residues: CASSLAARVAGNTIYF. The CDR3 DNA reads TGTGCCAGCAGCTTAGCGGCCCGGGTTGCAGGAAACACCATATATTTT.